This passage covers 20 T cell receptor beta chains from one sample sequenced in a study of blood T cells in healthy people across ages. It was with a sample-barcoded 5' primer and a J-beta primer mix that a second PCR of roughly 7 to 12 cycles was run. TCRdb redid the calling of the 5' RACE reads with MiXCR, one entry per CDR3 protein. The data contain fewer than 900,000 distinct CDR3 sequences, roughly 44% of them singletons. The specimen sequenced was blood. These receptors were taken from a woman aged 55-69 years in good health.

This clonotype has ten or more counts. J is TRBJ2-1 and V is TRBV7-3; D possibly corresponds to TRBD2 (5 bases). V lost 1 base to trimming and J lost 6 bases, with 10 bases between them. Per germline, CDR1 SGHTA and CDR2 FQGTGA. The CDR3 length is 14 residues. Here the CDR3 reads CASSLMRVGNEQFF. The CDR3 DNA sequence: TGTGCCAGCAGCTTAATGAGGGTAGGCAATGAGCAGTTCTTC.

The rearrangement joins TRBV20-1 to TRBJ2-1, with D perhaps TRBD2 (5 bases). V was pared by 5 bases and J by 5 bases, with 10 bases between. Germline loops: CDR1 DFQATT, CDR2 SNEGSKA (reference sequence). This CDR3 is 12 amino acids long. In DNA form, the CDR3 reads TGCAGTGCTTACGGGGTTAACAATGAGCAGTTCTTC. Its protein product is CSAYGVNNEQFF.

To note about this clonotype: A much larger clonotype is one base distant, so this may be a read error. The rearrangement links TRBV12-3 or TRBV12-4 to TRBJ2-7; TRBD1 agrees at 8 bases. The CDR3 is 15 residues long. Trimming took 6 bases from V and 3 from J; bases not matched to a gene: 10. CDR3 sequence (DNA): TGTGCCAGCAGGGACCTCAGACAGGGGATCTACGAGCAGTACTTC. Residues: CASRDLRQGIYEQYF.

The chain employs TRBV5-1 and TRBJ2-5, with 12 bases matching TRBD1. The CDR3 covers 15 residues. Germline V gives CDR1 SGHRS, CDR2 YFSETQ. With 4 bases clipped from V and 4 bases from J, the junction kept 5 bases outside the gene matches. For the CDR3, the DNA is TGCGCCAGCAGCCCCGGGACAGGGGGCTCAGAGACCCAGTACTTC. Its translation: CASSPGTGGSETQYF.

This clonotype occurred a few times. The chain is built from TRBV7-2 and TRBJ2-7; 9 bases are shared with TRBD2. Germline assignment: CDR1 SGHTA and CDR2 FQGNSA. This CDR3 contains 15 residues. V shed 8 bases, J shed 7 bases, and the junction held 15 bases outside the gene matches. The chain's CDR3 is CASSPRGGRVLEQYF. The CDR3, as DNA: TGTGCCAGCTCCCCCCGGGGCGGGAGGGTCCTGGAGCAGTACTTC.

This clonotype was observed at least ten times. This rearrangement joins TRBV11-2 to TRBJ2-5, with 14 bases aligning to TRBD2. The germline gives CDR1 SGHAT, CDR2 FQNNGV. Losses at the gene ends were 5 bases for V and 3 bases for J; bases not matched to a gene: 2. There are 15 residues in the CDR3. The CDR3 is CASSPGLAGEETQYF. The CDR3 DNA sequence: TGTGCCAGCAGCCCGGGACTAGCGGGAGAAGAGACCCAGTACTTC.

This rearrangement joins TRBV7-8 to TRBJ2-1, with 12 bases fitting TRBD2. The V gene end was trimmed by 5 bases and the J gene end by 7 bases; junction bases not matched to a gene: 9. Germline values: CDR1 SGHVS, CDR2 FQNEAQ. The CDR3 is made up of 16 amino acids. CDR3 in DNA: TGTGCCAGCAGCCAACGACTAGCGGGGGAAGGGAATGAGCAGTTCTTC. Translation: CASSQRLAGEGNEQFF.

This clonotype has a handful of counts. Written as DNA, the CDR3 is TGCAGCGTTCTTGCGGAAGGGACAGATACGCAGTATTTT. This codes for CSVLAEGTDTQYF. This sequence joins TRBV29-1 and TRBJ2-3, with D unclear. The V end was cut by 5 bases, the J end by 3 bases, with 12 bases between. Germline assignment: CDR1 SQVTM and CDR2 ANQGSEA. There are 13 residues in the CDR3.

The table lists this clonotype with a few counts. The CDR3 loop is CSARDSFGQFF. The CDR3 DNA reads as TGCAGTGCTAGAGATTCATTCGGGCAGTTCTTC. The chain combines TRBV20-1 with TRBJ2-1; D is undetermined. This CDR3 comprises 11 residues. CDR1 is DFQATT and CDR2 is SNEGSKA in the germline V gene (reference sequence). Trimming removed 0 bases from V and 12 bases from J, with 9 bases in between.

V gene TRBV7-2 combines with J gene TRBJ2-1, with D unclear. Germline V gene data show CDR1 as SGHTA and CDR2 as FQGNSA. The CDR3 totals 15 residues. V lost 5 bases to trimming and J lost 0 bases, with 11 bases between them. CDR3 DNA sequence: TGTGCCAGCAGCAATCAGGCGAGCTCCTACAATGAGCAGTTCTTC. Protein sequence: CASSNQASSYNEQFF.

This clonotype is a singleton in its sample. The chain is built from TRBV6-2 or TRBV6-3 and TRBJ2-2; no definite D call. There are 15 residues in the CDR3. In germline, CDR1 is MNHEY, CDR2 SVGEGT. Trimming removed 2 bases at V and 0 bases at J, with 7 bases between. DNA of the CDR3: TGTGCCAGCAGTTACGGTCAAACGAACACCGGGGAGCTGTTTTTT. This codes for CASSYGQTNTGELFF.

The chain carries TRBV20-1 and TRBJ2-3; 8 bases align to TRBD2. Looked up from germline, CDR1 is DFQATT and CDR2 is SNEGSKA (reference sequence). V lost 2 bases to trimming and J lost 6 bases; unmatched junction nucleotides: 10. The length of the CDR3 is 15 residues. CDR3 sequence (DNA): TGCAGTGCTAGATGGGGGGCGGGAGGACCGGATACGCAGTATTTT. Translating gives CSARWGAGGPDTQYF.

This chain connects TRBV11-2 to TRBJ2-2; 13 bases match TRBD2. CDR1 SGHAT and CDR2 FQNNGV come from the germline V gene. This CDR3 spans 19 amino acids. V lost 5 bases and J lost 0; bases outside the gene matches: 9. The CDR3 DNA reads TGTGCCAGCAGCCCCCGACTAGCGGGGGGAGATGCGAACACCGGGGAGCTGTTTTTT. This encodes CASSPRLAGGDANTGELFF. The complete variable domain, with remaining parts taken from reference TRBV11-2 and TRBJ2-2, reads EAGVAQSPRYKIIEKRQSVAFWCNPISGHATLYWYQQILGQGPKLLIQFQNNGVVDDSQLPKDRFSAERLKGVDSTLKIQPAKLEDSAVYLCASSPRLAGGDANTGELFFGEGSRLTVL.

This chain links TRBV29-1 with TRBJ2-4, with 7 bases that match TRBD2. Trimming removed 7 bases from V and 9 bases from J; junction bases left unmatched: 12. The CDR3 length is 13 residues. CDR1 and CDR2 (germline): SQVTM, ANQGSEA. The CDR3 bases are TGCAGCGCCCACTGGGAGGGTTTGGGCATTCAGTACTTC. It codes for CSAHWEGLGIQYF.

The rearrangement uses TRBV7-8 and TRBJ2-7; D gene ambiguous. This CDR3 comprises 13 residues. CDR1 and CDR2 from the germline V gene are SGHVS and FQNEAQ. The V end lost 2 bases, the J end lost 4 bases, and 9 bases lay between the germline ends. The CDR3 sequence is CASSLRLAYEQYF. DNA of the CDR3: TGTGCCAGCAGCTTAAGACTGGCTTACGAGCAGTACTTC.

The chain combines TRBV24-1 with TRBJ2-5, with TRBD1 matching over 7 bases. V shed 6 bases and J 11 bases; nucleotides not matched to a gene: 14. The CDR3 spans 14 residues. Germline V gene lookup returns CDR1 KGHDR and CDR2 SFDVKD. CDR3 in DNA: TGTGCCACCAGTAGGGACAGCCTTAACAATGAGCAGTACTTC. It encodes CATSRDSLNNEQYF.

This clonotype was detected many times. The chain combines TRBV29-1 with TRBJ2-3, with D perhaps TRBD2 (5 bases). Germline V gene lookup returns CDR1 SQVTM and CDR2 ANQGSEA. V lost 4 bases, J lost 0 bases, and 11 bases lay in between. The CDR3 consists of 14 residues. The CDR3 region is CSVGGSGSTDTQYF. DNA for the CDR3: TGCAGCGTTGGTGGGAGCGGAAGCACAGATACGCAGTATTTT.

This chain uses TRBV24-1 with TRBJ2-2; a possible D gene is TRBD1 (6 bases). CDR3 size: 12 residues. Trimming pared 10 bases from V and 5 bases from J, leaving 10 bases between. The V gene's germline CDR1 is KGHDR and CDR2 SFDVKD. CDR3 DNA: TGTGCCACGGCAGGGGTGACCGGGGAGCTGTTTTTT. Translating gives CATAGVTGELFF.

This clonotype was counted at least ten times. V is TRBV5-1 and J is TRBJ2-1; D may match TRBD1 or TRBD2 (5 bases each). V lost 1 base to trimming and J lost 11 bases, with 10 bases between them. Germline CDR1 and CDR2: SGHRS and YFSETQ. The CDR3 runs to 12 residues. This CDR3 reads CASSLWGGQQFF. The DNA for the CDR3 is TGCGCCAGCAGCTTGTGGGGCGGGCAGCAGTTCTTC. Full variable domain (remainder filled in from reference TRBV5-1 and TRBJ2-1): KAGVTQTPRYLIKTRGQQVTLSCSPISGHRSVSWYQQTPGQGLQFLFEYFSETQRNKGNFPGRFSGRQFSNSRSEMNVSTLELGDSALYLCASSLWGGQQFFGPGTRLTVL.

This chain connects TRBV7-2 to TRBJ2-4, with D hard to call. The CDR3 sequence is 14 residues long. V was shortened by 2 bases and J by 0 bases, with 5 bases between the two germline ends. Per germline, CDR1 SGHTA and CDR2 FQGNSA. The DNA for the CDR3 is TGTGCCAGCAGCTTATACGGAGCCAAAAACATTCAGTACTTC. This codes for CASSLYGAKNIQYF. The variable domain in full, completed from reference TRBV7-2 and TRBJ2-4, reads GAGVSQSPSNKVTEKGKDVELRCDPISGHTALYWYRQSLGQGLEFLIYFQGNSAPDKSGLPSDRFSAERTGGSVSTLTIQRTQQEDSAVYLCASSLYGAKNIQYFGAGTRLSVL.